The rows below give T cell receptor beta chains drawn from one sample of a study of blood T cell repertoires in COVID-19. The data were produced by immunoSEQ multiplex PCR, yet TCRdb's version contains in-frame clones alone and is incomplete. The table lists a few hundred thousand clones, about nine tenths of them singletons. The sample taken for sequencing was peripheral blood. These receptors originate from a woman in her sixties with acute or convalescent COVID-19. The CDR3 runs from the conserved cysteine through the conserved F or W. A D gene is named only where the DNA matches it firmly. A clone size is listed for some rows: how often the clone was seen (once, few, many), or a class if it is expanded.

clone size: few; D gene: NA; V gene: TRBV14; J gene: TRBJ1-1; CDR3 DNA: TGTGCCAGCAGCCAGACCCTAGGGGGGAACACTGAAGCTTTCTTT; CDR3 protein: CASSQTLGGNTEAFF
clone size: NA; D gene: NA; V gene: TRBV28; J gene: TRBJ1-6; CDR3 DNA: TGTGCCAGCAGTCGCCGCAGGGCGGATTCACCCCTCCACTTT; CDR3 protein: CASSRRRADSPLHF
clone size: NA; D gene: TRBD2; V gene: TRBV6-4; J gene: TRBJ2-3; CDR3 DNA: TGTGCCAGCAGTGAAACCGGGACTAGCACCAAGGGGGAGTATTTT; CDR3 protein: CASSETGTSTKGEYF
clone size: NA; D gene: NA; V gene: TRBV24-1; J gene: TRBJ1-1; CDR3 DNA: TGTGCCACCAGTGATTTTCGCCAGGGAACAGCTGAAGCTTTCTTT; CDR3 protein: CATSDFRQGTAEAFF
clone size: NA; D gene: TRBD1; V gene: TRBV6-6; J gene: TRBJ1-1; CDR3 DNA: TGTGCCAGCAGCAACCAGGGGGCGGATGCTTTCTTT; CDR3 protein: CASSNQGADAFF
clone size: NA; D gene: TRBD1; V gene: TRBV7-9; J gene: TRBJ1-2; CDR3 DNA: TGTGCCAGCAGTTTAATGACAGGGGGCAACTATGGCTACACCTTC; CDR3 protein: CASSLMTGGNYGYTF
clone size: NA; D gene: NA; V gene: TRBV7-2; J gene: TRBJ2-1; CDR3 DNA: TGTGCCAGCAGAGCGGACGGGATTGAGCAGTTCTTC; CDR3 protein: CASRADGIEQFF
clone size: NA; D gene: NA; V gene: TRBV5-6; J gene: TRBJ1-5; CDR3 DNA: TGTGCCAGCAGCTTGTGGGGGGGAGGCAATCAGCCCCAGCATTTT; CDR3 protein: CASSLWGGGNQPQHF
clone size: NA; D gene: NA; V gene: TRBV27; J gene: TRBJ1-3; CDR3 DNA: TGTGCCAGCAGTCCGACAGTCTCTGGAAACACCATATATTTT; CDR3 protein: CASSPTVSGNTIYF
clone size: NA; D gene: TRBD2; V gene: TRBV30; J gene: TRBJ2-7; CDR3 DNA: TGTGCCTGGAGTGTGGGGGGAGGGCGCTACGAGCAGTACTTC; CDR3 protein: CAWSVGGGRYEQYF
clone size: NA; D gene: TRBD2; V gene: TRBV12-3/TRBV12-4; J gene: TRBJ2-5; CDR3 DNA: TGTGCCAGCAGATACGCGGGGGAAGAGACCCAGTACTTC; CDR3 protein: CASRYAGEETQYF
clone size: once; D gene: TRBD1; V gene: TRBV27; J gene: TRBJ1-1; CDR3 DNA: TGTGCCAGCAGTTTATCAGGGGACAGGGGATTTGGTACTGAAGCTTTCTTT; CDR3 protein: CASSLSGDRGFGTEAFF
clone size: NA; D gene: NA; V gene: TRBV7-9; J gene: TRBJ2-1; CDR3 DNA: TGTGCCAGCAGCCCGCTTGCGGGGGCCCTAAATGAGCAGTTCTTC; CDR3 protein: CASSPLAGALNEQFF
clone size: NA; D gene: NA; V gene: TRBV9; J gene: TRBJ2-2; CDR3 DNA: TGTGCCAGCAGCCCCGGGACATTTAACACCGGGGAGCTGTTTTTT; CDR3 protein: CASSPGTFNTGELFF
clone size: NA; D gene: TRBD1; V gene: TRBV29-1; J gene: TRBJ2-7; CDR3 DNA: TGCAGCGTTGGATCCGGGACAGGGAACGAGCAGTACTTC; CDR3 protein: CSVGSGTGNEQYF
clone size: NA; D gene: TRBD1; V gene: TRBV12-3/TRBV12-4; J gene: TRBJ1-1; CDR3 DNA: TGTGCCAGCAGTATTACAGGGGGCACTGAAGCTTTCTTT; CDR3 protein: CASSITGGTEAFF
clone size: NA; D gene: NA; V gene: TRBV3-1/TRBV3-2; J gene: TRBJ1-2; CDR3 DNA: TGTGCCAGCAGCAAAACCTCGTCAGGGGTGGGTGGCTACACCTTC; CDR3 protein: CASSKTSSGVGGYTF
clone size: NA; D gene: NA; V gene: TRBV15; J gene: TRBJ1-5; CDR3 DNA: TGTGCCACCAGCACCTCTGCACGGGGAGGCAATCAGCCCCAGCATTTT; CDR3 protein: CATSTSARGGNQPQHF
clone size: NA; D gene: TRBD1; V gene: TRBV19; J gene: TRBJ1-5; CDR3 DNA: TGTGCCAGTAGCGGGACAGGGGTTCAGCCCCAGCATTTT; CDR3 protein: CASSGTGVQPQHF
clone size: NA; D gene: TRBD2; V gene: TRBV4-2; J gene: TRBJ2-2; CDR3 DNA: TGTGCCAGCAGAAACCGGGGGACTAGCGGGAGGAACACCGGGGAGCTGTTTTTT; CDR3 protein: CASRNRGTSGRNTGELFF
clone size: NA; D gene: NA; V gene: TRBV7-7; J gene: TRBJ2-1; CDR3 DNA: TGTGCTAGCAGCTTAGAAGGGGGCAATGAGCAGTTCTTC; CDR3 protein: CASSLEGGNEQFF
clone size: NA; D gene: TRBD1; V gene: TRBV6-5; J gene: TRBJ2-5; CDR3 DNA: TGTGCCAGCCGTACAGGGGTAGCAAAGACCCAGTACTTC; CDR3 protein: CASRTGVAKTQYF
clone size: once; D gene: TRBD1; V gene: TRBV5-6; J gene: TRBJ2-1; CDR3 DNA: TGTGCCAGCAGCTTCGACAGGGCTCTCTTCAATGAGCAGTTCTTC; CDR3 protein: CASSFDRALFNEQFF
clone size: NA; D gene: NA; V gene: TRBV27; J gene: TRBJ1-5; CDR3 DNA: TGTGCCAGCAGTTCCCGTTGGGGGGAATGGCCCCAGCATTTT; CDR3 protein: CASSSRWGEWPQHF
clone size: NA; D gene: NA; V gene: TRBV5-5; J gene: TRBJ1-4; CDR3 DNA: TGTGCCAGCAGCTTGGGGGGCCAAAATGAAAAACTGTTTTTT; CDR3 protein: CASSLGGQNEKLFF
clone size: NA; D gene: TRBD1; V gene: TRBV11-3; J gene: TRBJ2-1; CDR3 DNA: TGTGCCAGCAGGAGGACAGGGGGCAATGAGCAGTTCTTC; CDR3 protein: CASRRTGGNEQFF
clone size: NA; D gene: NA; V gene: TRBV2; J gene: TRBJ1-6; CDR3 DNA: TGTGCCAGCAGTGAAGCCGGGACAAGAACTAATTCACCCCTCCACTTT; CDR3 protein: CASSEAGTRTNSPLHF
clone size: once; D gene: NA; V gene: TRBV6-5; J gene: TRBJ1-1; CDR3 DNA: TGTGCCAGCAGCTACAGAGTGAACACTGAAGCTTTCTTT; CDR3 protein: CASSYRVNTEAFF
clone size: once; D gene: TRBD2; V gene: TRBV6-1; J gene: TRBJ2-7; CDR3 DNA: TGTGCCAGCAGTGTGGACAGGGGCCGGACTAGCGGGGTCTACGAGCAGTACTTC; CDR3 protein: CASSVDRGRTSGVYEQYF
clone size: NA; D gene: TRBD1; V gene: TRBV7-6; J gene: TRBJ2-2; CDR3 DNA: TGTGCCAGCAGCCTCCGGGACAGGGCGAACACCGGGGAGCTGTTTTTT; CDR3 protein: CASSLRDRANTGELFF
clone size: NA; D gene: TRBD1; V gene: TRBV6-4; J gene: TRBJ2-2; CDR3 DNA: TGTGCCAGCAGTCCCCTCCCGACAGGGGGCACCGGGGAGCTGTTTTTT; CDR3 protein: CASSPLPTGGTGELFF
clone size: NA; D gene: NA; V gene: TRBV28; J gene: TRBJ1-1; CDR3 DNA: TGTGCCAGCAGTTCCTTGCGGGCGAACACTGAAGCTTTCTTT; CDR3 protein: CASSSLRANTEAFF
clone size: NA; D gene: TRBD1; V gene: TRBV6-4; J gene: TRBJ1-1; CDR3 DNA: TGTGCCAGCAGGACTACAGGGGGGAGCACTGAAGCTTTCTTT; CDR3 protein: CASRTTGGSTEAFF
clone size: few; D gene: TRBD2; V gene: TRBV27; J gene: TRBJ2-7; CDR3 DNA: TGTGCCAGCCACCTAGCGGGGGTGCCCTACGAGCAGTACTTC; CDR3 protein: CASHLAGVPYEQYF
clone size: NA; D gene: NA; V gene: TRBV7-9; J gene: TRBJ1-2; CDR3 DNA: TGTGCCAGCAGCCGTCCGACAGAGAACTATGGCTACACCTTC; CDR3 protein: CASSRPTENYGYTF
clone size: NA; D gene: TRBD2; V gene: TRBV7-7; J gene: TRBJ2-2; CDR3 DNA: TGTGCCAGCAGCCCCCACCCGGGGGGGCAGGGCGGGGAGCTGTTTTTT; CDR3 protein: CASSPHPGGQGGELFF
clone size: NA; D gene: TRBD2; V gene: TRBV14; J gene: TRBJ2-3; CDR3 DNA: TGTGCCAGCAGTCAAAGCGGGAGGACTAGCCCAGATACGCAGTATTTT; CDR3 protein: CASSQSGRTSPDTQYF
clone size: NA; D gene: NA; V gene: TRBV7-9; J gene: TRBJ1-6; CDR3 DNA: TGTGCCAGCAGCTATGACACCGATTCACCCCTCCACTTT; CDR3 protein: CASSYDTDSPLHF
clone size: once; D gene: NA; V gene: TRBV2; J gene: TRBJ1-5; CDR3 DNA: TGTGCCAGCAATACAGGGTATAGCAATCAGCCCCAGCATTTT; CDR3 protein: CASNTGYSNQPQHF
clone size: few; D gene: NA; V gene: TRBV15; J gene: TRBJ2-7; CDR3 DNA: TGTGCCACCAGCGCTAGAATCGGTGACGAGCAGTACTTC; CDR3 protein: CATSARIGDEQYF
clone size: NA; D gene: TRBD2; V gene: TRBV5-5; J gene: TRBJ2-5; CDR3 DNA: TGTGCCAGCAGCGGGACTAGTTGGGAGACCCAGTACTTC; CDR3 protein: CASSGTSWETQYF
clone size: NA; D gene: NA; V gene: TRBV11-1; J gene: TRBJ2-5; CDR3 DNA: TGTGCCAGCAGCTTAGGCAGGGTAGCGACCCAGTACTTC; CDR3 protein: CASSLGRVATQYF